These T cell receptor beta chains were read from a single sample in a study of blood T cell repertoires in COVID-19. Method: immunoSEQ multiplex PCR; TCRdb's copy keeps in-frame clones and lacks some. The top ten hold about 5.7% of the sample, which has 150,000 or so clones, 87% seen once. What was sequenced was peripheral blood. These receptors were obtained from a man older than 75 with acute or convalescent COVID-19. The conserved cysteine and the conserved F or W are not part of the CDR3 here. Each record gives: CDR3 protein, V gene, J gene.

CDR3aa: ASSHGRGALAEQF
v_gene: TRBV11-3
j_gene: TRBJ2-1

CDR3aa: ASSRRERETQY
v_gene: TRBV18
j_gene: TRBJ2-5

CDR3aa: ASSPPGGNSPLH
v_gene: TRBV5-1
j_gene: TRBJ1-6

CDR3aa: ASSQGRGIGNTIY
v_gene: TRBV3-1/TRBV3-2
j_gene: TRBJ1-3

CDR3aa: ASSFDRGQPQH
v_gene: TRBV7-8
j_gene: TRBJ1-5

CDR3aa: ASSTSTGPENTIY
v_gene: TRBV5-1
j_gene: TRBJ1-3

CDR3aa: ASSQEATGGYNEQF
v_gene: TRBV4-1
j_gene: TRBJ2-1

CDR3aa: ASSPIGGETEAF
v_gene: TRBV18
j_gene: TRBJ1-1

CDR3aa: ASSLGQGSAGNTIY
v_gene: TRBV7-9
j_gene: TRBJ1-3

CDR3aa: ASSGLAGACDTQY
v_gene: TRBV21-1
j_gene: TRBJ2-3

CDR3aa: ASSVQGYEQY
v_gene: TRBV2
j_gene: TRBJ2-7

CDR3aa: ASSPQEKYTEAF
v_gene: TRBV18
j_gene: TRBJ1-1

CDR3aa: ASSQTESSYNEQF
v_gene: TRBV19
j_gene: TRBJ2-1

CDR3aa: ASSPGPRQGPTGELF
v_gene: TRBV5-5
j_gene: TRBJ2-2

CDR3aa: ASSYGTGKETQY
v_gene: TRBV5-1
j_gene: TRBJ2-5

CDR3aa: ASSFPIPPYEQY
v_gene: TRBV5-5
j_gene: TRBJ2-7

CDR3aa: ASSRTAGRVNYGYT
v_gene: TRBV7-2
j_gene: TRBJ1-2

CDR3aa: ASSPGTASQEETQY
v_gene: TRBV19
j_gene: TRBJ2-5

CDR3aa: ASRRDSTYNEQF
v_gene: TRBV7-2
j_gene: TRBJ2-1

CDR3aa: ASSENWDRGQPQH
v_gene: TRBV6-1
j_gene: TRBJ1-5

CDR3aa: ASSLVLDRTYEQY
v_gene: TRBV7-2
j_gene: TRBJ2-7

CDR3aa: SASSPVGDQPQH
v_gene: TRBV20-1
j_gene: TRBJ1-5

CDR3aa: ASSARTRAGELF
v_gene: TRBV9
j_gene: TRBJ2-2

CDR3aa: ASRKGGYNQPQH
v_gene: TRBV19
j_gene: TRBJ1-5

CDR3aa: AWSDYRGRNAEAF
v_gene: TRBV30
j_gene: TRBJ1-1

CDR3aa: ASSLYSDYT
v_gene: TRBV12-3/TRBV12-4
j_gene: TRBJ1-2

CDR3aa: ASSERLQGSEAF
v_gene: TRBV25-1
j_gene: TRBJ1-1

CDR3aa: ASSLIRVNYGYT
v_gene: TRBV28
j_gene: TRBJ1-2

CDR3aa: ASRETGGPLH
v_gene: TRBV6-5
j_gene: TRBJ1-6

CDR3aa: ASTRTGAGRQY
v_gene: TRBV2
j_gene: TRBJ2-7

CDR3aa: ASFDRGGTGELF
v_gene: TRBV19
j_gene: TRBJ2-2

CDR3aa: ASSLSSLETQY
v_gene: TRBV7-3
j_gene: TRBJ2-5

CDR3aa: ASSQGQDNSPLH
v_gene: TRBV3-1/TRBV3-2
j_gene: TRBJ1-6

CDR3aa: SANERGTDTQY
v_gene: TRBV20-1
j_gene: TRBJ2-3

CDR3aa: ASSLVGSYQETQY
v_gene: TRBV5-1
j_gene: TRBJ2-5

CDR3aa: ASSDRTSGANVLT
v_gene: TRBV19
j_gene: TRBJ2-6

CDR3aa: ASTLASATDTQY
v_gene: TRBV19
j_gene: TRBJ2-3